Described below is a single TCR beta chain sequence and its context. The sample comes from a study of cytomegalovirus exposure and HLA in healthy donors. This PCR relied on a set of 60 Vbeta primers and 13 Jbeta primers. Profiled with immunoSEQ multiplex PCR; TCRdb holds only in-frame clones, not every one. The sample consists of 72,000 or so clones, 70% to 80% of them appearing once. Germline values: CDR1 SGHNT, CDR2 YYREEE (reference sequence). The CDR3 loop spans 15 amino acids. V shed 6 bases, J shed 5 bases, and the junction held 10 bases outside the gene matches. Sequences were obtained from PBMCs. The chain uses TRBV5-4 and TRBJ2-1; 8 bases fit TRBD2. This receptor was identified in a man aged 18 to 29 in good health and CMV-seropositive. DNA of the CDR3: TGTGCCAGCACCCCTGTGTCGGGGGGGGACAATGAGCAGTTCTTC. Translating it yields CASTPVSGGDNEQFF.